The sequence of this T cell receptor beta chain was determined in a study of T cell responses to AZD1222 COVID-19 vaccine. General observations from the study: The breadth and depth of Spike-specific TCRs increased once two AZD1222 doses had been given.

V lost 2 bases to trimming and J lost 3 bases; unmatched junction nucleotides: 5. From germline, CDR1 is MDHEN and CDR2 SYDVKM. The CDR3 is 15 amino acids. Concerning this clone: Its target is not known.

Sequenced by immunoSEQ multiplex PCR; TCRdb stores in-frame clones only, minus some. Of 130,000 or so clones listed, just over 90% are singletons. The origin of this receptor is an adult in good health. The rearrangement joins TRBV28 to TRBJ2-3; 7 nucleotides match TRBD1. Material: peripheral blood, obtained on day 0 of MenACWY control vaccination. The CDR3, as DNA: TGTGCCAGCAGTTTACGGACAGGTTATACAGATACGCAGTATTTT. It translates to CASSLRTGYTDTQYF.